The source of this T cell receptor beta chain is a study of CD8+ T cells in alopecia areata. In each case, RNA was isolated and then reverse transcribed into cDNA as the sequencing template. TCRdb's table, derived via immunoSEQ multiplex PCR, lists solely in-frame clones and lacks some. The profile shows about 190,000 clones, 55% to 70% of them singletons. V lost 2 bases to trimming and J lost 4 bases, with 14 bases between them. The CDR3 consists of 16 residues. The germline V gene has CDR1 MNHEY and CDR2 SMNVEV (reference sequence). The sample holds a few counts of this clone. Documented treatment: oral pan-JAK inhibitor, 5-10 mg twice daily.

This TCR derives from a human donor with alopecia areata. The material was CD4+ T cells sorted from blood, obtained at week 4, from a patient treated with tofacitinib. The chain has TRBV27 and TRBJ1-4; maybe TRBD1 (5 bases). CDR3 loop: CASSLQGGLGNEKLFF. The CDR3 DNA reads as TGTGCCAGCAGTTTACAGGGAGGGCTGGGTAATGAAAAACTGTTTTTT.